This T cell receptor beta chain was documented in a study of T cell responses to AZD1222 COVID-19 vaccine. In its sample, this clone was seen once. Only in-frame clones appear in the TCRdb table, and some are missing; sequencing was by immunoSEQ multiplex PCR. The sample records 100,000 to 150,000 clones, about 93% being singletons. Looked up from germline, CDR1 is LNHDA and CDR2 is SQIVND (reference sequence). V lost 3 bases to trimming and J lost 7 bases, with 10 bases between them. The CDR3 runs 12 residues. This sequence was found in an adult in good health. Sequenced material: peripheral blood, taken on day 0 of AZD1222 vaccination. This chain joins TRBV19 and TRBJ2-7; D perhaps matches TRBD2 (5 bases). CDR3 DNA: TGTGCCAGTAGTATCCGGGGAAGTGAGCAGTACTTC. It encodes CASSIRGSEQYF.